The 30 T cell receptor beta chains presented below share a single source sample, sequenced in a study of graft-versus-host responses after intestinal transplantation (dated by TCRdb to the early 2020s). Read against the paper, the sample's time point label means: cells obtained before transplantation from donor or recipient. No cognate antigen is known for these TCRs. The protocol used for the library was the immunoSEQ multiplex PCR assay. The immuneACCESS repertoire file appears here via TCRdb, limited to in-frame rearrangements. These files lack a portion of the clones; in checked studies, under half of the deficit traces to unresolved V genes, and the cause of the others is not known. This sample lists over 70,000 clones; under 85% were detected once. The ten biggest clones cover roughly a sixth of the sample. The input for sequencing was unstimulated CD8+ T cells sorted from spleen or lymph node cells, taken before intestinal transplant. The source of these receptors is a human donor who received an intestinal transplant.

This chain joins TRBV7-8 and TRBJ2-3, with TRBD2 matching 11 bases. The length of the CDR3 is 17 residues. Trimming at V came to 3 bases and at J to 5 bases, leaving 10 bases not matched to a gene. Germline lookup yields CDR1 SGHVS and CDR2 FQNEAQ. CDR3 nucleotides: TGTGCCAGCAGCTTTAGCGGGAGGGCCGTTTGGATAGATACGCAGTATTTT. Residues: CASSFSGRAVWIDTQYF.

This clone was counted a single time. CDR3 sequence: CASSWGQDYEQYF. CDR3 coding DNA: TGTGCCAGCAGCTGGGGACAAGACTACGAGCAGTACTTC. The chain links TRBV11-2 to TRBJ2-7, with D possibly matching TRBD1 (6 bases). The V end was cut by 4 bases, the J end by 3 bases, with 10 bases between. The CDR3 totals 13 residues. Germline V gene sequence: CDR1 SGHAT, CDR2 FQNNGV.

The chain carries TRBV5-1 and TRBJ2-1; 13 bases agree with TRBD2. The junction had 0 bases not matched to a gene; V was cut back by 3 bases and J by 6 bases. The CDR3 is 14 amino acids. Germline-derived CDR1 and CDR2 are SGHRS and YFSETQ. CDR3 region: CASSWTSGSNEQFF. The DNA of the CDR3 is TGCGCCAGCAGCTGGACTAGCGGGAGCAATGAGCAGTTCTTC.

The CDR3 DNA follows: TGTGCCAGCAGCCCCTTAGCGGGTTCGGATGAGCAGTTCTTC. Protein: CASSPLAGSDEQFF. This chain connects TRBV2 to TRBJ2-1; TRBD2 agrees at 7 bases. The ends lost 6 bases at V and 8 bases at J; junction bases unmatched: 10. The length of the CDR3 is 14 residues. The germline V gene has CDR1 SNHLY and CDR2 FYNNEI.

The genes are TRBV10-1 and TRBJ1-5; 7 bases line up with TRBD1. Germline values: CDR1 WNHNN, CDR2 SYGVQD (reference sequence). Trimming removed 7 bases from V and 1 base from J; junction bases left unmatched: 10. There are 16 residues in the CDR3. CDR3 in DNA: TGCGCCAGCATGAGGGGGGAGACAGGGAGCAATCAGCCCCAGCATTTT. As protein: CASMRGETGSNQPQHF.

The genes are TRBV5-4 and TRBJ2-3; no reliable D call. The CDR3 runs 16 residues. In germline, CDR1 is SGHNT, CDR2 YYREEE (reference sequence). V lost 1 base and J lost 6, with 18 bases in between. The CDR3 here is CASSLTRDLGRDTQYF. The DNA of the CDR3 is TGTGCCAGCAGCTTGACGCGAGACCTCGGAAGGGATACGCAGTATTTT.

This chain links TRBV6-6 with TRBJ1-2; D unclear. Germline CDR1 is MNHNY and CDR2 is SVGAGI (reference sequence). V lost 0 bases and J lost 4, with 9 bases in between. This CDR3 is built from 14 residues. As DNA, the CDR3 is TGTGCCAGCAGTTACTCGACATCCGGCTATGGCTACACCTTC. This gives the protein CASSYSTSGYGYTF.

This clone was recorded only once. This chain connects TRBV29-1 to TRBJ1-2; tentative D call: TRBD1 (6 bases). The germline V and J ends were trimmed by 3 bases and 4 bases, with 15 bases remaining between them. Germline CDR1 is SQVTM and CDR2 is ANQGSEA. This CDR3 region has 14 residues. Here the CDR3 reads CSVEQGNPSYGYTF. The CDR3 nucleotides are TGCAGCGTTGAGCAGGGGAACCCCTCCTATGGCTACACCTTC.

The chain uses TRBV4-1 and TRBJ2-5; D possibly corresponds to TRBD2 (6 bases). CDR1 MGHRA and CDR2 YSYEKL come from the germline V gene. Trimming took 4 bases from V and 5 from J, leaving 29 bases between them. The CDR3 totals 19 residues. The chain's CDR3 is CASSPFPARLREEKETQYF. The CDR3 DNA sequence: TGCGCCAGCAGCCCGTTCCCCGCCCGGTTGAGGGAGGAAAAGGAGACCCAGTACTTC.

The chain employs TRBV6-4 and TRBJ2-3; 9 bases match TRBD2. Germline values: CDR1 MRHNA, CDR2 SNTAGT. This CDR3 has 14 residues. The junction had 1 base not matched to a gene; V was cut back by 2 bases and J by 4 bases. CDR3 sequence reads: CASSDAGGPDTQYF. The CDR3 region has the DNA TGTGCCAGCAGTGACGCGGGGGGGCCAGATACGCAGTATTTT.

This clone occurred a few times. The chain uses TRBV6-1 and TRBJ2-5; 12 bases align to TRBD1. Germline CDR1 and CDR2: MNHNS and SASEGT. CDR3 length: 15 amino acids. Trimming at V came to 6 bases and at J to 7 bases, leaving 9 bases not matched to a gene. The CDR3 coding sequence is TGTGCCAGCAGACCCGGGACAGGGGGCTATGGGACCCAGTACTTC. It is translated as CASRPGTGGYGTQYF.

This rearrangement joins TRBV30 to TRBJ2-2; D gene ambiguous. The germline V gene has CDR1 GTSNPN and CDR2 SVGIG (reference sequence). This CDR3 has 11 residues. Trimming cost V 5 bases and J 5 bases, with 6 bases left between them. The CDR3 DNA sequence: TGTGCCTGGTTGCGGACCGGGGAGCTGTTTTTT. Translation: CAWLRTGELFF.

This sequence joins TRBV6-5 and TRBJ2-7; no clear D gene. The germline V gene has CDR1 MNHEY and CDR2 SVGAGI. The CDR3 has 15 residues. V was clipped by 3 bases and J by 4 bases, with 16 bases between them. CDR3 loop: CASSYSTDRFYEQYF. The CDR3 DNA reads TGTGCCAGCAGTTATTCAACGGACCGTTTTTACGAGCAGTACTTC.

Here the CDR3 reads CASSPGINNEQFF. As DNA, the CDR3 is TGTGCCAGCAGCCCAGGGATTAACAATGAGCAGTTCTTC. V and J are TRBV7-3 and TRBJ2-1; TRBD1 is a possible D gene (5 bases). V was cut by 5 bases and J by 5 bases, with 10 bases left in between. CDR3 length equals 13 residues. Germline CDR1 is SGHTA and CDR2 is FQGTGA.

The CDR3 coding sequence is TGCGCCAGCAGCCAGTTGCAGGGGAGCAATCAGCCCCAGCATTTT. It yields the protein CASSQLQGSNQPQHF. The chain has TRBV4-1 and TRBJ1-5; tentative D call: TRBD1 (6 bases). Germline V gene sequence: CDR1 MGHRA, CDR2 YSYEKL. The CDR3 totals 15 residues. Trimming stripped 3 bases from V and 1 base from J, with 10 bases between.

The V and J genes are TRBV13 and TRBJ2-1; 12 bases are shared with TRBD2. CDR3 length: 18 residues. Germline-derived CDR1 and CDR2 are PRHDT and FYEKMQ (reference sequence). With V trimmed by 3 bases and J by 2 bases, 8 bases remained unmatched. CDR3 DNA sequence: TGTGCCAGCAGCTTCGGGCTAGCGGGAGGGGAAGCCTACAATGAGCAGTTCTTC. As protein: CASSFGLAGGEAYNEQFF. Full variable domain (remainder filled in from reference TRBV13 and TRBJ2-1): AAGVIQSPRHLIKEKRETATLKCYPIPRHDTVYWYQQGPGQDPQFLISFYEKMQSDKGSIPDRFSAQQFSDYHSELNMSSLELGDSALYFCASSFGLAGGEAYNEQFFGPGTRLTVL.

This clone appeared a single time. The chain is built from TRBV15 and TRBJ2-3; 12 nucleotides agree with TRBD2. V shed 5 bases, J shed 6 bases, and the junction held 6 bases outside the gene matches. CDR3 length: 15 residues. Germline loops: CDR1 LNHNV, CDR2 YYDKDF (reference sequence). The CDR3 sequence is CATSPSSGGADTQYF. In DNA, the CDR3 is TGTGCCACCAGCCCTTCTAGCGGGGGGGCTGATACGCAGTATTTT.

The chain carries TRBV28 and TRBJ1-3; D is perhaps TRBD1 (5 bases). Looked up from germline, CDR1 is MDHEN and CDR2 is SYDVKM. The germline V and J ends were trimmed by 6 bases and 0 bases, with 12 bases remaining between them. The CDR3 sequence is 15 residues long. The CDR3 is CASSGGESSGNTIYF. In DNA, the CDR3 is TGTGCCAGCAGCGGGGGAGAGAGCTCTGGAAACACCATATATTTT.

V is TRBV29-1 and J is TRBJ2-7; D is possibly TRBD1 (6 bases). The CDR3 is made up of 13 amino acids. The germline V and J ends were trimmed by 4 bases and 2 bases, with 12 bases remaining between them. From germline, CDR1 is SQVTM and CDR2 ANQGSEA. CDR3 sequence reads: CSVGRGVPYEQYF. The CDR3 DNA sequence: TGCAGCGTTGGCAGGGGAGTCCCCTACGAGCAGTACTTC.

J is TRBJ2-1 and V is TRBV5-1; D is uncertain. Trimming stripped 2 bases from V and 8 bases from J, with 14 bases between. The CDR3 sequence is 14 residues long. Germline values: CDR1 SGHRS, CDR2 YFSETQ. The CDR3 DNA reads TGCGCCAGCAGCTTCGAGCTAACACTGGATGAGCAGTTCTTC. Residues: CASSFELTLDEQFF.

This clone was detected only a few times. This chain uses TRBV21-1 with TRBJ2-2; the table assigns TRBD2, which was not confirmed against the DNA. TRBV21-1 is a recognized pseudogene. CDR3 length: 16 amino acids. The chain's CDR3 is CASSKGGGTNTGELFF. The CDR3, as DNA: TGTGCCAGCAGCAAAGGGGGAGGCACGAACACCGGGGAGCTGTTTTTT.

This chain links TRBV29-1 with TRBJ2-1; 10 bases match TRBD2. Trimming at V came to 4 bases and at J to 3 bases, leaving 3 bases not matched to a gene. CDR3 size: 14 residues. Germline CDR1 SQVTM, CDR2 ANQGSEA. CDR3 sequence reads: CSVAGLAVYNEQFF. Here the CDR3 DNA reads TGCAGCGTTGCAGGACTAGCGGTCTACAATGAGCAGTTCTTC.

A remark on this clone: The sample holds other DNA sequences that translate to the same CDR3. This chain uses TRBV28 with TRBJ2-5, with D perhaps given as TRBD1 or TRBD2 (6 bases each). Germline CDR1 and CDR2: MDHEN and SYDVKM. The CDR3 is 14 amino acids. V was shortened by 3 bases and J by 7 bases, with 15 bases between the two germline ends. The CDR3 nucleotides are TGTGCCAGCAGTTTTTTCCAGGGGCGGGGGACCCAGTACTTC. This gives the protein CASSFFQGRGTQYF.

On this clone: Germline and junction disagree at one end, which may indicate a read error. Written as DNA, the CDR3 is TGTGCCAGCAGCCTGACAGGACTTCTGAACTATGGCTACGCCTTC. This encodes CASSLTGLLNYGYAF. The gene calls are TRBV5-4 and TRBJ1-2; possibly TRBD1 for D (6 bases). CDR3 length: 15 residues. The germline V gene encodes CDR1 SGHNT and CDR2 YYREEE (reference sequence).

V gene TRBV5-5 combines with J gene TRBJ2-3, with 7 positions matching TRBD2. V was pared by 4 bases and J by 2 bases, with 10 bases of the junction left unmatched. CDR1 is SGHKS, CDR2 YYEKEE, per germline (reference sequence). This CDR3 spans 16 amino acids. The CDR3 is CASSPPLATNTDTQYF. CDR3 DNA sequence: TGTGCCAGCAGCCCTCCACTAGCGACAAACACAGATACGCAGTATTTT.

Concerning this clone: Other DNA variants within this sample encode the same CDR3. V is TRBV5-4 and J is TRBJ2-5; possibly TRBD2 for D (6 bases). CDR3 length: 13 amino acids. Germline V gene sequence: CDR1 SGHNT, CDR2 YYREEE (reference sequence). V was pared by 0 bases and J by 5 bases, with 8 bases between. The CDR3 nucleotides read TGTGCCAGCAGCTTGGGGGGGGTGGAGACCCAGTACTTC. This encodes CASSLGGVETQYF.

This clone is a singleton in its sample. The chain couples TRBV7-6 to TRBJ1-1, with TRBD1 as a possible D gene (6 bases). This CDR3 contains 13 residues. V was cut by 2 bases and J by 7 bases, with 11 bases left in between. Germline V lookup: CDR1 SGHVS, CDR2 FNYEAQ. In DNA, the CDR3 is TGTGCCAGCAGCTTATCAGGGGAGGGTGAAGCTTTCTTT. Its protein product is CASSLSGEGEAFF. The whole variable domain, filled in from reference TRBV7-6 and TRBJ1-1, reads GAGVSQSPRYKVTKRGQDVALRCDPISGHVSLYWYRQALGQGPEFLTYFNYEAQQDKSGLPNDRFSAERPEGSISTLTIQRTEQRDSAMYRCASSLSGEGEAFFGQGTRLTVV.

The CDR3 protein is CASSLAGELDYEQYF. The DNA for the CDR3 is TGTGCCAGCAGTTTAGCGGGAGAGTTGGACTACGAGCAGTACTTC. This chain links TRBV27 with TRBJ2-7; TRBD2 agrees at 7 bases. The V gene end was trimmed by 2 bases and the J gene end by 3 bases; junction bases not matched to a gene: 7. Germline V CDR1 and CDR2: MNHEY, SMNVEV (reference sequence). The CDR3 has 15 amino acids.

The rearrangement uses TRBV6-5 and TRBJ2-7; D gene unclear. Trimming left V 1 base short and J 3 bases short, with 7 bases between. Germline V lookup: CDR1 MNHEY, CDR2 SVGAGI. This CDR3 comprises 13 residues. CDR3 nucleotide sequence: TGTGCCAGCAGTTACTTTGGTGGCTACGAGCAGTACTTC. Protein product: CASSYFGGYEQYF.

This clone was seen just once. V is TRBV19 and J is TRBJ1-1; the D gene is possibly TRBD1 (6 bases). V was shortened by 6 bases and J by 4 bases, with 15 bases between the two germline ends. The CDR3 covers 14 residues. Germline V gene sequence: CDR1 LNHDA, CDR2 SQIVND (reference sequence). The CDR3 sequence is CASRGGPRGTEAFF. The CDR3 DNA reads as TGTGCCAGTAGAGGGGGGCCGAGGGGCACTGAAGCTTTCTTT. The complete variable domain, with remaining parts taken from reference TRBV19 and TRBJ1-1, reads DGGITQSPKYLFRKEGQNVTLSCEQNLNHDAMYWYRQDPGQGLRLIYYSQIVNDFQKGDIAEGYSVSREKKESFPLTVTSAQKNPTAFYLCASRGGPRGTEAFFGQGTRLTVV.